The clone carrying this TCR beta chain showed up many times. As yet, its antigen is unknown. The germline gene is not matched at one end of the junction; a read error may be the cause. Primers used in a second PCR of about 6 to 12 cycles were a sample-barcoded 5' primer and a J-beta primer mix. Unique molecular identifiers of 12 random nucleotides labeled each cDNA. A single record per CDR3 protein comes from TCRdb applying MiXCR to the 5' RACE reads. The sample lists around 1,500,000 distinct CDR3 sequences, roughly 30% occurring once. The CDR3 runs to 13 residues. Germline values: CDR1 SGHRS, CDR2 YFSETQ. The sample is drawn from a study of blood T cells in healthy people across ages. Study findings and constraints: Those diversity estimates obtained from one million T cells were thought to be underestimates. Expanded clonotype changes were possibly confounded by unknown donor CMV status.

Per-sample yields of isolated PBMCs were at least 6 million. The material sequenced was blood. The chain couples TRBV5-1 to TRBJ2-7; tentative D call: TRBD2 (6 bases). The sequence was collected from a woman in her twenties or thirties in good health. CDR3 region: CASSLFSGGEQYF. In nucleotides, the CDR3 is TGCGCTAGCAGCTTGTTCAGCGGAGGGGAGCAGTACTTC.